These 27 T cell receptor beta chains came from one sample sequenced in a study of cytomegalovirus exposure and HLA in healthy donors. The PCR was carried out with 60 Vbeta primers and 13 Jbeta primers. The protocol was immunoSEQ multiplex PCR, while the TCRdb copy is restricted to in-frame clones and leaves out a portion. The sample yields around 200,000 clones, roughly 85% seen once. The sample was PBMCs. These receptors were taken from a woman in her 50s in good health and CMV-seronegative.

Here the CDR3 DNA reads TGTGCCATCCTGGACTCAGGCACCGGGGAGCTGTTTTTT. This encodes CAILDSGTGELFF. The J gene is TRBJ2-2, the V gene TRBV10-3; TRBD2 might be the D (5 bases). Per the germline V gene, CDR1 is ENHRY and CDR2 is SYGVKD. This CDR3 contains 13 residues. The V end lost 8 bases, the J end lost 4 bases, and 11 bases lay between the germline ends.

This clone was observed a single time. This chain links TRBV18 with TRBJ2-5; 11 bases are shared with TRBD2. CDR3 size: 16 residues. Per the germline V gene, CDR1 is KGHSH and CDR2 is LQKENI. The trim removed 1 base at V and 3 bases at J, leaving 4 bases unmatched. CDR3 residues: CASSPLSTSGKETQYF. The DNA for the CDR3 is TGTGCCAGCTCACCACTCTCGACTAGCGGGAAAGAGACCCAGTACTTC.

The gene calls are TRBV13 and TRBJ2-1, with D unclear. Germline V CDR1 and CDR2: PRHDT, FYEKMQ (reference sequence). V was cut by 2 bases and J by 10 bases, with 18 bases left in between. CDR3 length: 15 amino acids. The CDR3 sequence: CASSLPRGLLREQFF. The CDR3 DNA is TGTGCCAGCAGCTTACCCCGCGGATTACTTCGCGAGCAGTTCTTC.

The CDR3 protein is CAGGEGAGELFF. For the CDR3, the DNA is TGTGCCGGAGGAGAGGGAGCCGGGGAGCTGTTTTTT. The chain employs TRBV6-6 and TRBJ2-2; possibly TRBD2 for D (5 bases). CDR1 and CDR2 (germline): MNHNY, SVGAGI (reference sequence). The CDR3 consists of 12 residues. The V gene lost 11 bases and the J gene lost 6 bases, with 13 bases spanning the gap.

The chain couples TRBV29-1 to TRBJ1-1, with D hard to call. The CDR3 sequence is 14 residues long. Germline CDR1 reads SQVTM; CDR2 reads ANQGSEA. Between the trimmed V and J ends, which lost 6 bases and 7 bases, there was a span of 21 bases. CDR3 protein: CSVSGLYAQIEAFF. In DNA, the CDR3 is TGCAGCGTGTCCGGACTGTATGCCCAGATTGAAGCTTTCTTT.

This clone has just one count. V is TRBV2 and J is TRBJ2-7, with TRBD2 matching 13 bases. The V and J ends lost 7 bases and 6 bases, in that order; junction bases with no gene match: 6. In germline, CDR1 is SNHLY, CDR2 FYNNEI. This CDR3 has 14 amino acids. CDR3 region: CASKPGLAGLEQYF. The CDR3 DNA sequence: TGTGCCAGCAAACCGGGACTAGCGGGACTCGAGCAGTACTTC. The full variable domain, with the rest looked up from reference TRBV2 and TRBJ2-7, is EPEVTQTPSHQVTQMGQEVILRCVPISNHLYFYWYRQILGQKVEFLVSFYNNEISEKSEIFDDQFSVERPDGSNFTLKIRSTKLEDSAMYFCASKPGLAGLEQYFGPGTRLTVT.

V is TRBV6-4 and J is TRBJ1-2; D is unresolved. V was pared by 5 bases and J by 8 bases, with 12 bases between. The CDR3 spans 12 residues. Germline V gene data show CDR1 as MRHNA and CDR2 as SNTAGT. The CDR3 bases are TGTGCCAGCAGTTCTACAACGGGAGGCTACACCTTC. It translates to CASSSTTGGYTF.

V usage is TRBV4-2 and J usage is TRBJ2-7; 8 bases fit TRBD2. Looked up from germline, CDR1 is LGHNA and CDR2 is YNFKEQ. Unmatched junction bases numbered 5, after V lost 1 base and J lost 3 bases. The CDR3 is made up of 15 amino acids. The CDR3 nucleotides are TGTGCCAGCAGCCAAGGGACTAGCAATGACTACGAGCAGTACTTC. Protein: CASSQGTSNDYEQYF.

CDR3 sequence reads: CASSQDLAGPQETQYF. As DNA, the CDR3 is TGTGCCAGCAGCCAGGACCTAGCGGGCCCACAAGAGACCCAGTACTTC. V is TRBV4-2 and J is TRBJ2-5; 8 bases match TRBD2. Per germline, CDR1 LGHNA and CDR2 YNFKEQ. The CDR3 contains 16 residues. V shed 3 bases, J shed 2 bases, and the junction held 8 bases outside the gene matches.

The chain couples TRBV28 to TRBJ1-5; a possible D gene is TRBD1 (6 bases). V dropped 5 bases and J dropped 6 bases, with 14 bases sitting between them. Germline values: CDR1 MDHEN, CDR2 SYDVKM. This CDR3 spans 14 amino acids. The CDR3 region is CASSLGQKGQPQHF. CDR3 coding DNA: TGTGCCAGCAGTCTCGGACAGAAAGGTCAGCCCCAGCATTTT.

The chain uses TRBV10-2 and TRBJ1-3, with D tentatively TRBD1 (5 bases). Germline V gene data show CDR1 as WSHSY and CDR2 as SAAADI. Trimming left V 4 bases short and J 4 bases short, with 8 bases between. The CDR3 is 13 residues long. The CDR3 sequence: CASSGAGGNTIYF. The CDR3 bases are TGCGCCAGCAGTGGGGCAGGGGGAAACACCATATATTTT.

J is TRBJ2-2 and V is TRBV7-3, with a possible D match to TRBD2 (5 bases). The CDR3 is made up of 14 amino acids. Looked up from germline, CDR1 is SGHTA and CDR2 is FQGTGA. The V end was cut by 5 bases, the J end by 1 base, with 8 bases between. The CDR3 DNA reads TGTGCCAGCAGCCAGAGCGGGAACACCGGGGAGCTGTTTTTT. Protein product: CASSQSGNTGELFF. Using reference TRBV7-3 and TRBJ2-2 for the parts outside the CDR3, the full variable domain is GAGVSQTPSNKVTEKGKYVELRCDPISGHTALYWYRQSLGQGPEFLIYFQGTGAADDSGLPNDRFFAVRPEGSVSTLKIQRTERGDSAVYLCASSQSGNTGELFFGEGSRLTVL.

V and J are TRBV27 and TRBJ2-3, with 9 bases that match TRBD2. The trim removed 6 bases at V and 4 bases at J, leaving 5 bases unmatched. The CDR3 length is 14 residues. Looked up from germline, CDR1 is MNHEY and CDR2 is SMNVEV (reference sequence). The CDR3: CASRYSGSPDTQYF. In DNA form, the CDR3 reads TGTGCCAGCAGATATAGCGGGAGCCCAGATACGCAGTATTTT.

The sample holds a few counts of this clone. The chain is built from TRBV5-1 and TRBJ2-3, with 8 nucleotides matching TRBD2. Germline lookup yields CDR1 SGHRS and CDR2 YFSETQ. This CDR3 is 16 amino acids long. With V trimmed by 0 bases and J by 2 bases, 5 bases remained unmatched. The CDR3 region has the DNA TGCGCCAGCAGCTTGGGACTAGCGAGTGTCACAGATACGCAGTATTTT. Translating it yields CASSLGLASVTDTQYF.

The gene calls are TRBV29-1 and TRBJ2-3, with D unresolved. Germline values: CDR1 SQVTM, CDR2 ANQGSEA. V lost 8 bases and J 1 base, leaving 13 bases between the germline ends. CDR3 length equals 13 residues. The CDR3, as DNA: TGCAGCCAAGCCGATCCGGGCACAGATACGCAGTATTTT. It translates to CSQADPGTDTQYF.

This rearrangement joins TRBV30 to TRBJ2-1, with D uncertain. Germline CDR1 is GTSNPN and CDR2 is SVGIG (reference sequence). V lost 2 bases, J lost 2 bases, and 7 bases lay in between. This CDR3 has 13 residues. The CDR3 sequence is CAWSRGAYNEQFF. The CDR3 coding sequence is TGTGCCTGGAGTAGAGGCGCCTACAATGAGCAGTTCTTC.

This clone was seen a single time. The V gene is TRBV9, the J gene TRBJ2-2; a weak D match, TRBD2 (6 bases). This CDR3 has 16 amino acids. CDR1 is SGDLS, CDR2 YYNGEE, per germline. Trimming removed 1 base at V and 5 bases at J, with 15 bases between. CDR3 residues: CASSVLDGSLTGELFF. The DNA of the CDR3 is TGTGCCAGCAGCGTATTGGACGGGAGTTTGACCGGGGAGCTGTTTTTT.

The genes are TRBV6-5 and TRBJ2-3, with TRBD1 identical over 8 bases. Losses at the gene ends were 6 bases for V and 4 bases for J; bases not matched to a gene: 9. CDR1 and CDR2 (germline): MNHEY, SVGAGI. The length of the CDR3 is 15 residues. CDR3 coding DNA: TGTGCCAGCAGAATTGGACAGGGAGTTTCAGATACGCAGTATTTT. Its translation: CASRIGQGVSDTQYF.

The V call is TRBV25-1, the J call TRBJ2-3, with a weak D call TRBD2 (6 bases). Germline V lookup: CDR1 MGHDK, CDR2 SYGVNS. Trimming removed 3 bases at V and 5 bases at J, with 12 bases between. The CDR3 is 14 amino acids. The CDR3 sequence: CASSEEGRGDTQYF. The CDR3 DNA follows: TGTGCCAGCAGTGAGGAGGGCCGGGGAGATACGCAGTATTTT.

CDR3 nucleotides: TGTGCCACCAGCCCCCAAGGGGGGGACTATGGCTACACCTTC. Translation: CATSPQGGDYGYTF. The rearrangement links TRBV15 to TRBJ1-2; D may be TRBD1 (6 bases). Germline CDR1 reads LNHNV; CDR2 reads YYDKDF (reference sequence). The V gene lost 5 bases and the J gene lost 3 bases, with 13 bases spanning the gap. The CDR3 totals 14 residues.

V usage is TRBV27 and J usage is TRBJ2-7, with a possible D match to TRBD2 (5 bases). This CDR3 is 13 amino acids long. Between the trimmed V and J ends, which lost 4 bases and 0 bases, there was a span of 7 bases. Per the germline V gene, CDR1 is MNHEY and CDR2 is SMNVEV (reference sequence). CDR3 sequence: CASSSTISYEQYF. DNA for the CDR3: TGTGCCAGCAGTTCGACTATCTCCTACGAGCAGTACTTC.

This clone appeared a few times. The chain combines TRBV28 with TRBJ1-5; D possibly corresponds to TRBD1 (5 bases). Germline V CDR1 and CDR2: MDHEN, SYDVKM. Trimming pared 3 bases from V and 4 bases from J, leaving 7 bases between. The CDR3 has 13 residues. The CDR3 sequence: CASSFDRNQPQHF. The CDR3 nucleotides are TGTGCCAGCAGTTTCGACAGAAATCAGCCCCAGCATTTT. Full variable domain (rest looked up from reference TRBV28 and TRBJ1-5): DVKVTQSSRYLVKRTGEKVFLECVQDMDHENMFWYRQDPGLGLRLIYFSYDVKMKEKGDIPEGYSVSREKKERFSLILESASTNQTSMYLCASSFDRNQPQHFGDGTRLSIL.

The J gene is TRBJ2-1, the V gene TRBV5-6; TRBD2 matches at 8 bases. There are 14 residues in the CDR3. In germline, CDR1 is SGHDT, CDR2 YYEEEE. V shed 1 base, J shed 9 bases, and the junction held 6 bases outside the gene matches. This chain's CDR3 is CASSLSSGWSEQFF. The CDR3, as DNA: TGTGCCAGCAGCTTGTCTAGCGGGTGGAGTGAGCAGTTCTTC.

In the case of this clone: Other nucleotide sequences from this sample produce the same CDR3. The CDR3 nucleotides read TGTGCCAGCAGTGTCTTGTCGGGGGAGGGTGGCACAGATACGCAGTATTTT. Protein: CASSVLSGEGGTDTQYF. The chain couples TRBV6-1 to TRBJ2-3; 7 bases line up with TRBD2. CDR1 is MNHNS and CDR2 is SASEGT in the germline V gene. The trim removed 4 bases at V and 1 base at J, leaving 11 bases unmatched. The CDR3 loop spans 17 amino acids.

The V call is TRBV28, the J call TRBJ2-1; D call uncertain. V shed 2 bases and J shed 5 bases, with 10 bases lying between them. CDR1 MDHEN and CDR2 SYDVKM come from the germline V gene. The length of the CDR3 is 14 residues. The CDR3 sequence: CASSLVGPNNEQFF. As DNA, the CDR3 is TGTGCCAGCAGTTTAGTTGGGCCCAACAATGAGCAGTTCTTC.

The rearrangement uses TRBV7-9 and TRBJ2-1, with 9 bases fitting TRBD2. The ends lost 5 bases at V and 6 bases at J; junction bases unmatched: 8. The CDR3 length is 15 residues. The germline CDR1 and CDR2 sequences are SEHNR and FQNEAQ (reference sequence). CDR3 DNA: TGTGCCAGCAGCCCCCGGCTAGCGGGGACCAATGAGCAGTTCTTC. It encodes CASSPRLAGTNEQFF.

J is TRBJ1-6 and V is TRBV6-5; D is ambiguous. Per the germline V gene, CDR1 is MNHEY and CDR2 is SVGAGI. The V and J ends lost 6 bases and 0 bases respectively, with 6 bases between them. The CDR3 covers 14 residues. DNA of the CDR3: TGTGCCAGCAGCACTAGCTCCTATAATTCACCCCTCCACTTT. Its protein is CASSTSSYNSPLHF.